The TCR beta chain described here comes from a study of blood T cell repertoires in COVID-19. Study-level information: PBMCs, B-cell-depleted T cells, or T cells were the source of the cDNA or gDNA that made up the material.

In the original analysis: Amplified reference gene primers provided the basis for estimating nucleated cell counts. Sequencing used immunoSEQ multiplex PCR; TCRdb keeps in-frame clones, though not all of them. That table gives V, J and clone size, and the DNA gave D and trimming. The data contain tens of thousands of clones, roughly 84% of them singletons. This sequence originates from a human donor in a cohort sampled during active COVID-19. The sample taken for sequencing was peripheral blood.

CDR3 sequence reads: CARETGLAYNEQFF. CDR3 DNA: TGTGCCAGGGAAACGGGACTAGCGTACAATGAGCAGTTCTTC. V usage is TRBV7-3 and J usage is TRBJ2-1; TRBD2 agrees at 10 bases. The junction had 6 bases not matched to a gene; V was cut back by 9 bases and J by 4 bases. Germline V CDR1 and CDR2: SGHTA, FQGTGA. The length of the CDR3 is 14 residues.